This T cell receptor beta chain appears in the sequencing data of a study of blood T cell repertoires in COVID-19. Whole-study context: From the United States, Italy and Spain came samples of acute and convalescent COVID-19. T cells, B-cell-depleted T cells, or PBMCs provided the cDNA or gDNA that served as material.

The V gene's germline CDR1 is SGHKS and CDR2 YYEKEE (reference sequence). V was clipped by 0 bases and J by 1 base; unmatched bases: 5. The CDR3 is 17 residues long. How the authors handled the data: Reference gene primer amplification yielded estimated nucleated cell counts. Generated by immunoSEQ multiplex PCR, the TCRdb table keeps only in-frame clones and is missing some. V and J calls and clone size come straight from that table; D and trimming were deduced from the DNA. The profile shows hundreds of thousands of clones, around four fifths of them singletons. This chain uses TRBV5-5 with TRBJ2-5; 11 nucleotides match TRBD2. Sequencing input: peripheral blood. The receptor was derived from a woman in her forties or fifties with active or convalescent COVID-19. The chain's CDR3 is CASSLVGLAASQETQYF. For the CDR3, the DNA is TGTGCCAGCAGCTTGGTGGGACTAGCGGCCTCCCAAGAGACCCAGTACTTC.